The clone carrying this TCR beta chain came up many times. The source of the sample is a study of response to subunit inactivated influenza vaccine. TCRdb called the RT-PCR reads again in MiXCR, with one record for every CDR3 protein. Of about 570,000 distinct CDR3 sequences in the sample, approximately 10% were seen once. J lost 2 bases, V lost 4 bases, and 5 bases had no gene match. Germline values: CDR1 LGHNA, CDR2 YNFKEQ. This CDR3 spans 15 amino acids. These data were also filed under a second study, of T cells expressing NK-cell markers. That report adds: With UMIs, 5'RACE template switching was used to make TCR beta cDNA. CD3+CD56+NKG2C+, CD3+CD56+NKG2C- and CD3+CD56-NKG2C+ T cells, once sorted, supplied the TCR beta repertoires.

The chain has TRBV4-2 and TRBJ1-3; 7 bases match TRBD1. The sequence derives from a man aged 50 to 60 who received an inactivated influenza vaccine. The input for sequencing was PBMCs from blood, taken on the day of vaccination. The CDR3, as DNA: TGTGCCAGCAGCCCCGGGACAGCGACTGGAAACACCATATATTTT. Protein product: CASSPGTATGNTIYF.